Shown below are 25 T cell receptor beta chains from a single sample sequenced in a study of Graves' ophthalmopathy and Graves' hyperthyroidism. RNA transcripts were the source from which TCR beta CDR3 regions were amplified. First-round RT-PCR used HTBI primers; second-round multiplex PCR followed. TCRdb independently ran MiXCR on the multiplex PCR reads; one entry per CDR3 protein. This sample carries over 650,000 distinct CDR3 sequences, just over 40% of them seen once, and the ten largest clones take about 3.3%. Sample: peripheral blood. Receptor source: an adult man with Graves' ophthalmopathy.

This clonotype was counted at least ten times. This rearrangement joins TRBV20-1 to TRBJ2-5; D is undetermined. The germline V and J ends were trimmed by 3 bases and 5 bases, with 10 bases remaining between them. There are 12 residues in the CDR3. CDR1 is DFQATT and CDR2 is SNEGSKA in the germline V gene (reference sequence). CDR3 DNA sequence: TGCAGTGCTAGTCGAGGAATGGAGACCCAGTACTTC. Translating gives CSASRGMETQYF.

This clonotype appeared many times. The rearrangement joins TRBV19 to TRBJ1-6; D is possibly TRBD1 (6 bases). The germline gives CDR1 LNHDA, CDR2 SQIVND (reference sequence). V was shortened by 5 bases and J by 10 bases, with 18 bases between the two germline ends. This CDR3 comprises 15 residues. The CDR3 here is CASSADRTGESPLHF. DNA for the CDR3: TGTGCCAGTAGTGCCGACAGGACGGGGGAATCACCCCTCCACTTT.

About this clonotype itself: No conserved phenylalanine or tryptophan ends this CDR3, so it is likely a read error. The DNA is left out, because the CDR3 cannot be placed on it with certainty; the CDR3 is given as TCRdb lists it. The chain combines TRBV10-3 with TRBJ2-7; the table names TRBD1, a call not compared with the DNA. A total of 8 residues make up the CDR3, ends included. CDR1 and CDR2 (germline): ENHRY, SYGVKD. CDR3 in amino acids: CAISGTGQ.

In this sample, this clonotype turned up many times. The chain is built from TRBV19 and TRBJ2-2; 8 nucleotides match TRBD1. V was clipped by 9 bases and J by 4 bases; unmatched bases: 10. The CDR3 runs 15 residues. Germline V gene sequence: CDR1 LNHDA, CDR2 SQIVND (reference sequence). CDR3 nucleotide sequence: TGTGCCAGCAAAGACTGGACAGGGTTCACCGGGGAGCTGTTTTTT. This encodes CASKDWTGFTGELFF.

The chain is built from TRBV7-9 and TRBJ1-1, with D hard to call. Germline V gene data show CDR1 as SEHNR and CDR2 as FQNEAQ (reference sequence). The V and J ends lost 11 bases and 6 bases respectively, with 16 bases between them. The length of the CDR3 is 12 residues. The chain's CDR3 is CAWSVTMAEAFF. The DNA of the CDR3 is TGTGCCTGGAGTGTGACAATGGCTGAAGCTTTCTTT. Looking up the rest from reference TRBV7-9 and TRBJ1-1 gives the full variable domain: DTGVSQNPRHKITKRGQNVTFRCDPISEHNRLYWYRQTLGQGPEFLTYFQNEAQLEKSRLLSDRFSAERPKGSFSTLEIQRTEQGDSAMYLCAWSVTMAEAFFGQGTRLTVV.

To note about this clonotype: A much bigger clone sits one base away, suggesting this may be a read error. The chain couples TRBV9 to TRBJ2-2; no firm D call. The CDR3 contains 13 residues. From germline, CDR1 is SGDLS and CDR2 YYNGEE. Trimming left V 3 bases short and J 3 bases short, with 6 bases between. The CDR3, as DNA: TGTGCCAGCAGCGCCAAGGACACCGGGGAGCTGTTTTTT. Translated: CASSAKDTGELFF. Drawing the rest from reference TRBV9 and TRBJ2-2, the complete variable domain is DSGVTQTPKHLITATGQRVTLRCSPRSGDLSVYWYQQSLDQGLQFLIQYYNGEERAKGNILERFSAQQFPDLHSELNLSSLELGDSALYFCASSAKDTGELFFGEGSRLTVL.

The table lists this clonotype with a few counts. V is TRBV30 and J is TRBJ2-2; D is unclear. The length of the CDR3 is 12 residues. The ends were cut back, 2 bases at V and 8 bases at J, with 9 bases in the middle. CDR1 is GTSNPN and CDR2 is SVGIG in the germline V gene (reference sequence). The CDR3 bases are TGTGCCTGGAGTAGGGTAGGGGGGGAGCTGTTTTTT. It codes for CAWSRVGGELFF.

This chain links TRBV7-8 with TRBJ2-5; 8 nucleotides agree with TRBD1. CDR1 SGHVS and CDR2 FQNEAQ come from the germline V gene. CDR3 size: 16 residues. The V segment lost 7 bases and the J segment 4 bases; nucleotides outside the gene matches: 14. The CDR3 DNA follows: TGTGCCAGCACGCTTACCCGACAGGGGTCAGGAGAGACCCAGTACTTC. It is translated as CASTLTRQGSGETQYF.

As for this clonotype: This sequence may be a read error, since a much larger clone differs from it by one base. The rearrangement links TRBV7-9 to TRBJ1-4, with 8 bases matching TRBD1. The CDR3 covers 15 residues. Germline lookup yields CDR1 SEHNR and CDR2 FQNEAQ (reference sequence). V trimming: 3 bases; J trimming: 6 bases; junction bases outside the gene matches: 6. The DNA for the CDR3 is TGTGCCAGCAGCTTTAGGGCAGGGGGCGATGAAAAACTGTTTTTT. Translation: CASSFRAGGDEKLFF.

This chain uses TRBV3-1 with TRBJ1-4; D perhaps matches TRBD1 (5 bases). Trimming shortened V by 7 bases and J by 8 bases, and 17 bases separated the two germline ends. The CDR3 has 14 residues. The V gene's germline CDR1 is LGHDT and CDR2 YNNKEL (reference sequence). The CDR3 nucleotides read TGTGCCAGCACCCAGGGTGTGGGGACCGAAAAACTGTTTTTT. This translates into CASTQGVGTEKLFF.

This clonotype was counted at least ten times. The chain links TRBV25-1 to TRBJ1-1, with TRBD1 identical over 7 bases. This CDR3 is 13 amino acids long. Germline CDR1 is MGHDK and CDR2 is SYGVNS. V dropped 6 bases and J dropped 1; count of bases not matched to a gene: 2. CDR3: CASRNRGNTEAFF. The CDR3 nucleotides read TGTGCCAGCAGGAACAGGGGGAACACTGAAGCTTTCTTT.

This clonotype has at least ten counts. The rearrangement uses TRBV10-3 and TRBJ1-4; the match to TRBD1 covers 7 bases. The ends lost 6 bases at V and 5 bases at J; junction bases unmatched: 3. The CDR3 spans 13 residues. Germline-derived CDR1 and CDR2 are ENHRY and SYGVKD. The CDR3 region has the DNA TGTGCCATCAGGGGGACAGTGAATGAAAAACTGTTTTTT. As protein: CAIRGTVNEKLFF.

The V and J genes are TRBV7-9 and TRBJ2-2, with 7 bases lining up with TRBD1. With 5 bases clipped from V and 3 bases from J, the junction kept 18 bases outside the gene matches. There are 19 residues in the CDR3. CDR1 and CDR2 (germline): SEHNR, FQNEAQ (reference sequence). The CDR3 coding sequence is TGTGCCAGCAGCCCAGACGCCTGGAGACAGGGCCCCCACACCGGGGAGCTGTTTTTT. As protein: CASSPDAWRQGPHTGELFF. Complete variable domain (other parts from reference TRBV7-9 and TRBJ2-2): DTGVSQNPRHKITKRGQNVTFRCDPISEHNRLYWYRQTLGQGPEFLTYFQNEAQLEKSRLLSDRFSAERPKGSFSTLEIQRTEQGDSAMYLCASSPDAWRQGPHTGELFFGEGSRLTVL.

For this clonotype: The junction differs from germline at one of its ends, possibly a read error. The chain carries TRBV7-8 and TRBJ2-6; TRBD2 aligns across 9 bases. The germline gives CDR1 SGHVS, CDR2 FQNEAQ. This CDR3 contains 15 residues. CDR3 sequence: CASSLGGGGADVLTF. The CDR3 DNA follows: TGTGCCAGCAGCTTGGGAGGCGGGGGGGCCGACGTCCTGACTTTC.

This clonotype was counted ten times or more. The gene calls are TRBV27 and TRBJ1-2; 9 bases agree with TRBD1. Germline CDR1 MNHEY, CDR2 SMNVEV (reference sequence). The CDR3 totals 14 residues. V shed 5 bases, J shed 7 bases, and the junction held 8 bases outside the gene matches. This chain's CDR3 is CASSPTGTGLGYTF. In nucleotides, the CDR3 is TGTGCCAGCAGTCCTACCGGGACAGGGCTTGGCTACACCTTC.

The chain is built from TRBV18 and TRBJ2-7, with D tentatively TRBD1 (5 bases). V lost 5 bases to trimming and J lost 2 bases, with 13 bases between them. Germline V gives CDR1 KGHSH, CDR2 LQKENI. The CDR3 totals 14 residues. CDR3 nucleotide sequence: TGTGCCAGCTCATCAGTCAGGGCCCCCTACGAGCAGTACTTC. Protein sequence: CASSSVRAPYEQYF.

The sample holds a few counts of this clonotype. The V gene is TRBV6-6, the J gene TRBJ2-7, with TRBD2 identical over 9 bases. The CDR3 has 15 residues. J was trimmed by 2 bases and V by 3 bases; bases with no gene match: 5. Looked up from germline, CDR1 is MNHNY and CDR2 is SVGAGI (reference sequence). The chain's CDR3 is CASSYPSGTTYEQYF. The CDR3 DNA follows: TGTGCCAGCAGTTATCCTAGCGGGACTACCTACGAGCAGTACTTC.

At least ten counts were recorded for this clonotype. The rearrangement links TRBV9 to TRBJ2-7, with no clear D. CDR1 and CDR2 from the germline V gene are SGDLS and YYNGEE. The length of the CDR3 is 13 residues. Trimming removed 0 bases at V and 2 bases at J, with 6 bases between. The CDR3 sequence: CASSVGLTYEQYF. DNA of the CDR3: TGTGCCAGCAGCGTAGGGCTGACCTACGAGCAGTACTTC. Looking up the rest from reference TRBV9 and TRBJ2-7 gives the full variable domain: DSGVTQTPKHLITATGQRVTLRCSPRSGDLSVYWYQQSLDQGLQFLIQYYNGEERAKGNILERFSAQQFPDLHSELNLSSLELGDSALYFCASSVGLTYEQYFGPGTRLTVT.

Here the CDR3 reads CASRGAGANVLTSYEQYF. The CDR3 DNA reads as TGTGCCAGCAGGGGGGCCGGGGCCAACGTCCTGACTAGCTACGAGCAGTACTTC. This chain joins TRBV7-9 and TRBJ2-7; D possibly uses TRBD1 or TRBD2 (6 bases each). The V and J ends lost 6 bases and 3 bases respectively, with 27 bases between them. The CDR3 spans 18 residues. Germline V CDR1 and CDR2: SEHNR, FQNEAQ (reference sequence). Together with reference TRBV7-9 and TRBJ2-7, the CDR3 gives the full variable domain: DTGVSQNPRHKITKRGQNVTFRCDPISEHNRLYWYRQTLGQGPEFLTYFQNEAQLEKSRLLSDRFSAERPKGSFSTLEIQRTEQGDSAMYLCASRGAGANVLTSYEQYFGPGTRLTVT.

V usage is TRBV24-1 and J usage is TRBJ2-7; D unclear. V lost 5 bases, J lost 4 bases, and 17 bases lay in between. CDR1 and CDR2 (germline): KGHDR, SFDVKD. CDR3 size: 15 residues. In nucleotides, the CDR3 is TGTGCCACCAGTGCTAGAGGCAACCTACCATACGAGCAGTACTTC. Amino acid sequence: CATSARGNLPYEQYF.

This clonotype is a singleton in its sample. The J gene is TRBJ1-2, the V gene TRBV25-1; TRBD1 agrees at 11 bases. J was trimmed by 3 bases and V by 4 bases; bases with no gene match: 7. The CDR3 covers 16 residues. Germline V lookup: CDR1 MGHDK, CDR2 SYGVNS. The CDR3 DNA follows: TGTGCCAGCAGTGCTAGTTGGACAGGGGGCGACTATGGCTACACCTTC. Its protein is CASSASWTGGDYGYTF.

This clonotype was counted once. This chain links TRBV20-1 with TRBJ1-6, with no clear D. Trimming shortened V by 7 bases and J by 9 bases, and 13 bases separated the two germline ends. CDR3 length: 12 amino acids. Germline V CDR1 and CDR2: DFQATT, SNEGSKA (reference sequence). The DNA for the CDR3 is TGCAGTGGGAGGGAGTTGGGTTCACCCCTCCACTTT. Its protein is CSGRELGSPLHF.

The rearrangement uses TRBV25-1 and TRBJ1-3; D is perhaps TRBD1 (5 bases). The CDR3 is 15 residues long. With 6 bases removed from V and 8 bases from J, the gap between germline ends came to 20 bases. Per the germline V gene, CDR1 is MGHDK and CDR2 is SYGVNS. CDR3 sequence (DNA): TGTGCCAGCAGCCACGAGGGGACCTATGGCTACACCATATATTTT. Translation: CASSHEGTYGYTIYF. Full variable domain (remainder filled in from reference TRBV25-1 and TRBJ1-3): EADIYQTPRYLVIGTGKKITLECSQTMGHDKMYWYQQDPGMELHLIHYSYGVNSTEKGDLSSESTVSRIRTEHFPLTLESARPSHTSQYLCASSHEGTYGYTIYFGEGSWLTVV.

This rearrangement joins TRBV7-9 to TRBJ2-7, with 11 bases that match TRBD2. Germline CDR1 and CDR2: SEHNR and FQNEAQ (reference sequence). J was trimmed by 2 bases and V by 3 bases; bases with no gene match: 15. This CDR3 is 19 amino acids long. CDR3 DNA: TGTGCCAGCAGCTTCGGGACTAGCGGAGAAATCCCGATTACCTACGAGCAGTACTTC. It codes for CASSFGTSGEIPITYEQYF.

This clonotype was seen a few times. The chain links TRBV27 to TRBJ1-1; D not resolved. The V end lost 10 bases, the J end lost 5 bases, and 20 bases lay between the germline ends. Germline CDR1 MNHEY, CDR2 SMNVEV (reference sequence). The CDR3 is made up of 14 amino acids. The CDR3 nucleotides are TGTGCCAACCCTCAAAAAGGGAGGGAAACTGAAGCTTTCTTT. This translates into CANPQKGRETEAFF.